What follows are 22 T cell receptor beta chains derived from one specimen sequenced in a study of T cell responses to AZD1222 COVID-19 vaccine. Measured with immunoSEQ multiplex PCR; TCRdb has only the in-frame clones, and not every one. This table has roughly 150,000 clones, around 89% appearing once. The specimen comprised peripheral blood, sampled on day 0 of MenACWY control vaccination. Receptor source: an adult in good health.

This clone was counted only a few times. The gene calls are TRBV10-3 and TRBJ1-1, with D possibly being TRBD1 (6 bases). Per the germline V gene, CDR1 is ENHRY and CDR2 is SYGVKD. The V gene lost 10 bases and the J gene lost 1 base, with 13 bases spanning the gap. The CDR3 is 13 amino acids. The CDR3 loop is CATTTGENTEAFF. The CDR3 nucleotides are TGTGCCACCACGACAGGAGAGAACACTGAAGCTTTCTTT.

As DNA, the CDR3 is TGTGCCATCAGTGAGTCGAGACAGAACACTGAAGCTTTCTTT. Protein sequence: CAISESRQNTEAFF. The chain carries TRBV10-3 and TRBJ1-1; D ambiguous. V lost 0 bases and J 1 base, leaving 6 bases between the germline ends. The CDR3 is made up of 14 amino acids. CDR1 ENHRY and CDR2 SYGVKD come from the germline V gene.

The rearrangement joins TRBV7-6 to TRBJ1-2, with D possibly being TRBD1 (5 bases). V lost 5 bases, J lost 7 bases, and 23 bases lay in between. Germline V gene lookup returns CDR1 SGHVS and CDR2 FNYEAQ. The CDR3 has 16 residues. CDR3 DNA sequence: TGTGCCAGCAGCCCCCCGGGACCTCCGTTCTTGGGTGGCTACACCTTC. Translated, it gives CASSPPGPPFLGGYTF.

The DNA of the CDR3 is TGTGCCAGCAGCTTGGACACCGGGGAGCTGTTTTTT. The encoded protein is CASSLDTGELFF. This chain uses TRBV5-4 with TRBJ2-2; no firm D call. Deletions cut 0 bases from V and 3 bases from J, with 0 bases between. The germline CDR1 and CDR2 sequences are SGHNT and YYREEE (reference sequence). This CDR3 contains 12 residues.

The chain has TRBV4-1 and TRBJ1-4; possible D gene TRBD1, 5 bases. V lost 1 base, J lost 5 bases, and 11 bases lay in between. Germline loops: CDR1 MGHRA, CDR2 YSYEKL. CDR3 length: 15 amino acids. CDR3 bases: TGCGCCAGCAGCCAAGTCCAGGGTGGGAATGAAAAACTGTTTTTT. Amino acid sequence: CASSQVQGGNEKLFF.

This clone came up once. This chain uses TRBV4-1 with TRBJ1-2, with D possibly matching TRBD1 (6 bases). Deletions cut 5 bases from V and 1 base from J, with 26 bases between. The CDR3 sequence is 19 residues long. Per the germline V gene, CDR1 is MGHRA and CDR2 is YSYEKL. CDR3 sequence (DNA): TGCGCCAGCAGCGTTGCCCGTCGGGCCCGCCGGGACATTAACTATGGCTACACCTTC. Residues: CASSVARRARRDINYGYTF.

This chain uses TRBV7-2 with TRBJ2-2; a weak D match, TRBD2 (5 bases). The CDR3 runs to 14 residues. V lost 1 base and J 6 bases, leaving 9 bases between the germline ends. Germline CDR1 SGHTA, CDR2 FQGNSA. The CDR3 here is CASSLVRRAGELFF. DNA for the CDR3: TGTGCCAGCAGCTTAGTGAGGCGGGCCGGGGAGCTGTTTTTT.

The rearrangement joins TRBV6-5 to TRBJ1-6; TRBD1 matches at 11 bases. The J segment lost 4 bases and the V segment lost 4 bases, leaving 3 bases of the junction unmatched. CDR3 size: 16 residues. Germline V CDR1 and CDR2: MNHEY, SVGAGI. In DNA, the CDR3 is TGTGCCAGCAGTTCCGGACAGGGGGCGTATAATTCACCCCTCCACTTT. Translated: CASSSGQGAYNSPLHF.

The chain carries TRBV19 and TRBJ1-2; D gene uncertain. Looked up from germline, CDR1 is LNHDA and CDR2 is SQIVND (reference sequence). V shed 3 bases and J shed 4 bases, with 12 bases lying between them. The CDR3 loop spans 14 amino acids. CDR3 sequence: CASSIGVASYGYTF. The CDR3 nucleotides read TGTGCCAGTAGTATTGGGGTGGCGAGCTATGGCTACACCTTC.

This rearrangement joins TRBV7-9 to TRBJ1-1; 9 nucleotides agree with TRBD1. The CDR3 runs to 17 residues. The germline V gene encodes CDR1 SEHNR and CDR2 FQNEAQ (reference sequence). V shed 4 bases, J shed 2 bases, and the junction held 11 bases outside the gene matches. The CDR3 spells CASSSDRGVLANTEAFF. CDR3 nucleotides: TGTGCCAGCAGCTCCGACAGGGGGGTTCTTGCTAACACTGAAGCTTTCTTT.

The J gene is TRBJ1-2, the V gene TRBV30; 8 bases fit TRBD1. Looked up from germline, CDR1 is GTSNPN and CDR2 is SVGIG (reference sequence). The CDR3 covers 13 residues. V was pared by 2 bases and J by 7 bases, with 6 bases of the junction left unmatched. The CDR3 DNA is TGTGCCTGGAGTCCAGGGGGCGAAGTTGGCTACACCTTC. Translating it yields CAWSPGGEVGYTF. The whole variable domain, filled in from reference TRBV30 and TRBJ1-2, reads SQTIHQWPATLVQPVGSPLSLECTVEGTSNPNLYWYRQAAGRGLQLLFYSVGIGQISSEVPQNLSASRPQDRQFILSSKKLLLSDSGFYLCAWSPGGEVGYTFGSGTRLTVV.

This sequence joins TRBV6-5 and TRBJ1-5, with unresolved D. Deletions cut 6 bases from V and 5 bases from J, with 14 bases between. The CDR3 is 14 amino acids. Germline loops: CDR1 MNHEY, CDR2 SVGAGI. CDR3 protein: CASRLRPHDQPQHF. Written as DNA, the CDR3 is TGTGCCAGCAGGTTAAGGCCCCATGATCAGCCCCAGCATTTT.

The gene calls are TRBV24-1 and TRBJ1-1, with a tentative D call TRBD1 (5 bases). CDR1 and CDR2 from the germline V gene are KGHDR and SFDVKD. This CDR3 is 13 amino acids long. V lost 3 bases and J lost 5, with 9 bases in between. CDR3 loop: CATSDPGSTEAFF. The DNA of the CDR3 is TGTGCCACCAGTGATCCAGGGAGTACTGAAGCTTTCTTT.

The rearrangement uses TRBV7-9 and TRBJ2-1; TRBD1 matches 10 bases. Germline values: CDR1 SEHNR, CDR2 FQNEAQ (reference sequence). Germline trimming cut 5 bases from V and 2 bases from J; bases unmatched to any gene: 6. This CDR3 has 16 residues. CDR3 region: CASSRRTGGPYNEQFF. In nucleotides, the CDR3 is TGTGCCAGCAGCCGTCGGACAGGGGGGCCCTACAATGAGCAGTTCTTC.

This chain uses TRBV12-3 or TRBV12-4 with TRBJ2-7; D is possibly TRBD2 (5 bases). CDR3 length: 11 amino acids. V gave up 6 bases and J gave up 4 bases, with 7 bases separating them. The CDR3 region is CASSVAYEQYF. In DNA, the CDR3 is TGTGCCAGCAGCGTAGCGTACGAGCAGTACTTC.

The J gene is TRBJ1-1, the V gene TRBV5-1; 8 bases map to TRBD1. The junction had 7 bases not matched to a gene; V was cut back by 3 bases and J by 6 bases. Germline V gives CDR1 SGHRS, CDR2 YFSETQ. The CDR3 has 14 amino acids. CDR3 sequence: CASSSGQGGPEAFF. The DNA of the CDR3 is TGCGCCAGCAGCTCTGGACAGGGTGGCCCTGAAGCTTTCTTT.

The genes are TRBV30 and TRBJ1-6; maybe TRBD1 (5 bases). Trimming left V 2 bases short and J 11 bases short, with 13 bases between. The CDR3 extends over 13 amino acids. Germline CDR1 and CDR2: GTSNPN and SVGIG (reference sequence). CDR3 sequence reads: CAWSSSPRAPLHF. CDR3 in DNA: TGTGCCTGGAGTTCGTCACCCAGGGCACCCCTCCACTTT.

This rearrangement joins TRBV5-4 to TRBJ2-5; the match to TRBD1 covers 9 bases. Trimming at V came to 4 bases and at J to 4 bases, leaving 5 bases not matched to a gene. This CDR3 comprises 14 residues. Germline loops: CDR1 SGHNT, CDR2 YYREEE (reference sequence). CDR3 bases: TGTGCCAGCAGCCACGGGACAGGGAGAGAGACCCAGTACTTC. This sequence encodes CASSHGTGRETQYF.

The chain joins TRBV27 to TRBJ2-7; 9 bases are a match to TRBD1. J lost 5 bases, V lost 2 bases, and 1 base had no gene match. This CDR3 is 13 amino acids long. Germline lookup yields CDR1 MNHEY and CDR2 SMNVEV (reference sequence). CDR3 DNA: TGTGCCAGCAGTTTAAGGACAGGGGACGAGCAGTACTTC. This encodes CASSLRTGDEQYF.

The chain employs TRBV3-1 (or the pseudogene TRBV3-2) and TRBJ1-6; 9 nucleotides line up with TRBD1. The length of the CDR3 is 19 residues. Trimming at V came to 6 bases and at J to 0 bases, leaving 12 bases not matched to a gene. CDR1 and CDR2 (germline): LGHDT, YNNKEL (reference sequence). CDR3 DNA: TGTGCCAGCAGTCTCACGAGCGTACAGGGGGCCTCCTATAATTCACCCCTCCACTTT. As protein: CASSLTSVQGASYNSPLHF.

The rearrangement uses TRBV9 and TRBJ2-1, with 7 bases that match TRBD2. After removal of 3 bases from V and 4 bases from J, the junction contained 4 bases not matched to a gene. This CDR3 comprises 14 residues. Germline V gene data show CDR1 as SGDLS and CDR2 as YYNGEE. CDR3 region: CASSASGGYNEQFF. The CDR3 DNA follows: TGTGCCAGCAGCGCTTCCGGGGGGTACAATGAGCAGTTCTTC.

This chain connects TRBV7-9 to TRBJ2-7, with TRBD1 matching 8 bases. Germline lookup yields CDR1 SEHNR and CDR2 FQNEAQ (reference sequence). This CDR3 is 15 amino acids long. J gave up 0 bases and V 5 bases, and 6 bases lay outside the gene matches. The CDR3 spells CASSGTGTGSYEQYF. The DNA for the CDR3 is TGTGCCAGCAGCGGTACCGGGACAGGCTCCTACGAGCAGTACTTC.